These 20 T cell receptor beta chains share one sample of origin, sequenced in a study of patients and donors after allogeneic stem cell transplantation. TCRdb re-called the RT-PCR reads through MiXCR, storing one row per CDR3 protein. The table lists roughly 880,000 distinct CDR3 sequences, roughly 18% of them singletons. The sequenced sample was blood, either unsorted or a sorted T cell fraction (not recorded which). The receptor set was obtained from a human donor who was either an allogeneic HSCT recipient or a stem cell or donor lymphocyte infusion donor (not recorded which). It is not recorded whose cells these are; they may come from a transplant donor.

This clonotype has at least ten counts. At one end, the junction sequence differs from germline, possibly due to a read error. The chain joins TRBV7-9 to TRBJ1-1; the D is unclear. This CDR3 has 12 residues. Per germline, CDR1 SEHNR and CDR2 FQNEAQ (reference sequence). The CDR3 region is CASSLGLTEAFF. The CDR3 bases are TGTGCCAGCAGTTTAGGGTTGACTGAAGCTTTCTTT.

In its sample, this clonotype was seen a few times. A junction boundary mismatches the germline segment, possibly from a read error. This chain joins TRBV12-3 or TRBV12-4 and TRBJ2-7; 8 bases line up with TRBD1. CDR3 size: 12 residues. The CDR3 sequence: CASSYPGTGIAF. The CDR3 nucleotides are TGTGCCAGCAGTTACCCCGGGACAGGCATAGCCTTC.

This clonotype occurred a few times. J is TRBJ1-5 and V is TRBV5-6, with 7 bases aligning to TRBD1. Germline trimming cut 3 bases from V and 7 bases from J; bases unmatched to any gene: 7. This CDR3 spans 14 amino acids. Germline loops: CDR1 SGHDT, CDR2 YYEEEE. The CDR3: CASSSTGRGQPQHF. CDR3 sequence (DNA): TGTGCCAGCAGCTCGACAGGGAGGGGCCAGCCCCAGCATTTT. The complete variable domain, with remaining parts taken from reference TRBV5-6 and TRBJ1-5, reads DAGVTQSPTHLIKTRGQQVTLRCSPKSGHDTVSWYQQALGQGPQFIFQYYEEEERQRGNFPDRFSGHQFPNYSSELNVNALLLGDSALYLCASSSTGRGQPQHFGDGTRLSIL.

The genes are TRBV20-1 and TRBJ2-6; possible D gene TRBD1, 5 bases. CDR1 and CDR2 from the germline V gene are DFQATT and SNEGSKA (reference sequence). The CDR3 extends over 13 amino acids. V dropped 5 bases and J dropped 4 bases, with 9 bases sitting between them. The CDR3, as DNA: TGCAGTGCTGTAAACAGGGGGGCCAACGTCCTGACTTTC. Residues: CSAVNRGANVLTF.

The rearrangement uses TRBV3-1 and TRBJ2-7; D gene ambiguous. The germline V gene has CDR1 LGHDT and CDR2 YNNKEL (reference sequence). The ends were cut back, 4 bases at V and 1 base at J, with 14 bases in the middle. The CDR3 contains 15 residues. CDR3 bases: TGTGCCAGCAGCCCCCTCGTAAGTCCATCCTACGAGCAGTACTTC. Protein product: CASSPLVSPSYEQYF.

This clonotype was detected a few times. The rearrangement joins TRBV4-3 to TRBJ2-1; TRBD2 might be the D (5 bases). The CDR3 covers 15 residues. Germline values: CDR1 LGHNA, CDR2 YSLEER. Trimming took off 0 bases at V and 5 bases at J, with 11 bases between the two ends. CDR3 loop: CASSQDGGRNNEQFF. CDR3 coding DNA: TGCGCCAGCAGCCAAGATGGCGGGCGGAACAATGAGCAGTTCTTC.

The chain is built from TRBV6-2 or TRBV6-3 and TRBJ1-5; D unresolved. V gave up 2 bases and J gave up 3 bases, with 14 bases separating them. The germline CDR1 and CDR2 sequences are MNHEY and SVGEGT. The CDR3 length is 16 residues. The CDR3 is CASSYPPRKPNQPQHF. The CDR3 nucleotides read TGTGCCAGCAGTTACCCCCCCCGGAAACCCAATCAGCCCCAGCATTTT.

V and J are TRBV18 and TRBJ1-1; 7 bases map to TRBD1. Per germline, CDR1 KGHSH and CDR2 LQKENI. Unmatched junction bases numbered 10, after V lost 4 bases and J lost 2 bases. The CDR3 sequence is 16 residues long. CDR3 in amino acids: CASSRKGAGVNTEAFF. The CDR3 bases are TGTGCCAGCTCACGAAAGGGGGCGGGCGTCAACACTGAAGCTTTCTTT.

The V call is TRBV10-3, the J call TRBJ2-3; perhaps TRBD1 as D (5 bases). The V gene's germline CDR1 is ENHRY and CDR2 SYGVKD. Trimming left V 5 bases short and J 4 bases short, with 7 bases between. The CDR3 contains 12 residues. The CDR3 DNA reads TGTGCCATCAGTCAGGGCCCAGATACGCAGTATTTT. Amino acids: CAISQGPDTQYF.

This clonotype was picked up a small number of times. This chain uses TRBV20-1 with TRBJ1-4; TRBD1 matches 7 bases. The trim removed 3 bases at V and 4 bases at J, leaving 5 bases unmatched. This CDR3 has 14 residues. The V gene's germline CDR1 is DFQATT and CDR2 SNEGSKA (reference sequence). CDR3 protein: CSASRTGYNEKLFF. CDR3 nucleotide sequence: TGCAGTGCTAGCCGGACAGGTTATAATGAAAAACTGTTTTTT.

This clonotype was picked up many times. The J gene is TRBJ1-3, the V gene TRBV24-1; no reliable D call. V lost 11 bases, J lost 1 base, and 5 bases lay in between. The germline V gene has CDR1 KGHDR and CDR2 SFDVKD. The CDR3 runs 11 residues. CDR3 loop: CASGSGNTIYF. For the CDR3, the DNA is TGTGCCAGTGGTTCTGGAAACACCATATATTTT.

This chain uses TRBV6-5 with TRBJ1-6; D unclear. Trimming took off 3 bases at V and 2 bases at J, with 8 bases between the two ends. The CDR3 covers 15 residues. CDR1 and CDR2 (germline): MNHEY, SVGAGI. CDR3 residues: CASSYSSPYNSPLHF. The CDR3, as DNA: TGTGCCAGCAGTTATTCGAGCCCCTATAATTCACCCCTCCACTTT.

This clonotype was detected only a few times. This chain uses TRBV4-2 with TRBJ2-3; TRBD2 agrees at 10 bases. The CDR3 extends over 16 amino acids. The trim removed 2 bases at V and 4 bases at J, leaving 6 bases unmatched. From germline, CDR1 is LGHNA and CDR2 YNFKEQ. This CDR3 reads CASSQWLAGGADTQYF. DNA of the CDR3: TGTGCCAGCAGCCAATGGTTAGCGGGGGGCGCAGATACGCAGTATTTT.

The V gene is TRBV5-1, the J gene TRBJ1-1, with TRBD1 identical over 7 bases. Germline V CDR1 and CDR2: SGHRS, YFSETQ. Trimming at V came to 4 bases and at J to 0 bases, leaving 6 bases not matched to a gene. The CDR3 extends over 15 amino acids. This chain's CDR3 is CASSPGQTMNTEAFF. CDR3 sequence (DNA): TGCGCCAGCAGCCCGGGACAGACCATGAACACTGAAGCTTTCTTT.

The chain uses TRBV6-2 or TRBV6-3 and TRBJ1-1; D not resolved. V was cut by 4 bases and J by 0 bases, with 6 bases left in between. The V gene's germline CDR1 is MNHEY and CDR2 SVGEGT. The CDR3 sequence is 13 residues long. The CDR3 region has the DNA TGTGCCAGCAGTTGGAATTTGAACACTGAAGCTTTCTTT. Protein product: CASSWNLNTEAFF.

This clonotype occurred once. V usage is TRBV30 and J usage is TRBJ2-2, with TRBD1 identical over 7 bases. The germline V gene has CDR1 GTSNPN and CDR2 SVGIG (reference sequence). CDR3 length equals 16 residues. Trimming at V came to 3 bases and at J to 2 bases, leaving 9 bases not matched to a gene. CDR3 in amino acids: CAWRSTGTANTGELFF. The CDR3, as DNA: TGTGCCTGGAGAAGTACTGGGACAGCCAACACCGGGGAGCTGTTTTTT.

Ten or more counts support this clonotype. This rearrangement joins TRBV9 to TRBJ2-3, with 7 bases that match TRBD2. V dropped 0 bases and J dropped 7; count of bases not matched to a gene: 14. The CDR3 consists of 17 residues. Germline assignment: CDR1 SGDLS and CDR2 YYNGEE. CDR3 loop: CASSVVGGASGNNTQYF. In DNA, the CDR3 is TGTGCCAGCAGCGTAGTAGGTGGGGCTAGCGGAAATAATACGCAGTATTTT.

This clonotype was counted a few times. The CDR3 loop is CASSQDMGGSTDTQYF. The CDR3 coding sequence is TGTGCCAGCAGCCAAGATATGGGGGGAAGCACAGATACGCAGTATTTT. The V and J genes are TRBV14 and TRBJ2-3; a weak D match, TRBD2 (6 bases). The CDR3 is 16 amino acids. Trimming cost V 0 bases and J 0 bases, with 10 bases left between them. Germline CDR1 is SGHDN and CDR2 is FVKESK.

In its sample, this clonotype was seen a few times. The gene calls are TRBV6-5 and TRBJ2-1; D is undetermined. The germline CDR1 and CDR2 sequences are MNHEY and SVGAGI. CDR3 length equals 16 residues. V was pared by 2 bases and J by 1 base, with 12 bases between. The CDR3 is CASSYAADGSYNEQFF. Written as DNA, the CDR3 is TGTGCCAGCAGTTACGCCGCGGACGGTTCCTACAATGAGCAGTTCTTC.

This clonotype turned up a few times. The chain has TRBV15 and TRBJ1-2; D unresolved. This CDR3 contains 14 residues. Germline loops: CDR1 LNHNV, CDR2 YYDKDF (reference sequence). V lost 0 bases to trimming and J lost 8 bases, with 13 bases between them. CDR3 nucleotides: TGTGCCACCAGCAGAGATATGAGGTCGTTAGGCTACACCTTC. Its translation is CATSRDMRSLGYTF. The whole variable domain, filled in from reference TRBV15 and TRBJ1-2, reads DAMVIQNPRYQVTQFGKPVTLSCSQTLNHNVMYWYQQKSSQAPKLLFHYYDKDFNNEADTPDNFQSRRPNTSFCFLDIRSPGLGDTAMYLCATSRDMRSLGYTFGSGTRLTVV.